These T cell receptor beta chains were read from a single sample in a study of blood T cell repertoires in COVID-19. Measured with immunoSEQ multiplex PCR; TCRdb has only the in-frame clones, and not every one. The sample contains roughly 200,000 clones, about three quarters of which appear only once. What was sequenced was peripheral blood. The receptors here all came from a woman aged 80 or older with COVID-19, enrolled during active disease. CDR3s include the opening cysteine and the closing phenylalanine or tryptophan. The D gene is left open where the match is weak. Some rows have no size entry. The others give once, few or many, or a class for an expanded clone.

j_call v_call clone_size cdr3_length d_call cdr3_nt cdr3_aa
TRBJ2-3 TRBV5-8 - 15 TRBD1 TGTGCCAGCAGCATAGGGACAGTCTTCACAGATACGCAGTATTTT CASSIGTVFTDTQYF
TRBJ2-7 TRBV2 - 16 - TGTGCCAGCAGTGAACCGGGACACGCGAACTCCTACGAGCAGTACTTC CASSEPGHANSYEQYF
TRBJ2-7 TRBV11-3 - 18 - TGTGCCAGCAGCTTATTTCAACTCCAGGGGCCCATATACTACGAGCAGTACTTC CASSLFQLQGPIYYEQYF
TRBJ1-2 TRBV19 - 14 - TGTGCCAGTAGTATTGGGCCCAGGTTCTATGGCTACACCTTC CASSIGPRFYGYTF
TRBJ1-2 TRBV6-5 - 13 - TGTGCCAGCAGTAATAGGGGATACTATGGCTACACCTTC CASSNRGYYGYTF
TRBJ2-1 TRBV11-2 - 20 TRBD2 TGTGCCAGCAGCTTAGAATCGGGACTAGCGGGATTGAGGTTCTACAATGAGCAGTTCTTC CASSLESGLAGLRFYNEQFF
TRBJ2-7 TRBV4-1 many 14 - TGCGCCAGCAGCCAAGGGCCCCAGGGATACGAGCAGTACTTC CASSQGPQGYEQYF
TRBJ1-5 TRBV6-5 - 11 - TGTGCCAGCCGGGTAAATCAGCCCCAGCATTTT CASRVNQPQHF
TRBJ2-7 TRBV3-1/TRBV3-2 - 14 TRBD1 TGTGCCAGCAGCCCCCGACAGGGATTCTACGAGCAGTACTTC CASSPRQGFYEQYF
TRBJ2-1 TRBV10-3 - 16 TRBD2 TGTGCCATCAGTGAATCCCCACTAGCGGGGGGCGGTGAGCAGTTCTTC CAISESPLAGGGEQFF
TRBJ2-1 TRBV11-3 - 13 - TGTGCCAGCAGCCAGACAAATTACAATGAGCAGTTCTTC CASSQTNYNEQFF
TRBJ1-1 TRBV4-2 - 13 - TGTGCCACCATATCCCTCGTGGGGGGTGAAGCTTTCTTT CATISLVGGEAFF
TRBJ2-7 TRBV6-6 - 14 TRBD1 TGTGCCAGCAGTAAAGGACAGGGCGCCTACGAGCAGTACTTC CASSKGQGAYEQYF
TRBJ2-7 TRBV19 - 15 TRBD1 TGTGCCAGTAGCCCGGGACAGGGGTATTCCTACGAGCAGTACTTC CASSPGQGYSYEQYF
TRBJ2-2 TRBV27 - 16 TRBD2 TGTGCCAGCAGTTTAGGGACTAGCGGGAGTGCCGGGGAGCTGTTTTTT CASSLGTSGSAGELFF
TRBJ2-7 TRBV10-3 - 15 TRBD1 TGTGCCATCAGTGAGTCCCGGGACAGGGGGCTCGAGCAGTACTTC CAISESRDRGLEQYF
TRBJ1-2 TRBV7-9 - 13 - TGTGCCAGCAGGCCCCTCCAGGGGCTTGGCTACACCTTC CASRPLQGLGYTF
TRBJ1-1 TRBV6-2/TRBV6-3 - 11 - TGTGCCAGCAGTTCGGGGTTAGCAGCTTTCTTT CASSSGLAAFF
TRBJ2-3 TRBV3-1/TRBV3-2 - 13 TRBD2 TGTGCCAGCAGCCAAAGCGGGGCAGATACGCAGTATTTT CASSQSGADTQYF
TRBJ2-1 TRBV28 - 16 - TGTGCCAGCAGTTTATGGGTGGTGGGGAGCACTGGTGAGCAGTTCTTC CASSLWVVGSTGEQFF
TRBJ2-7 TRBV7-2 - 12 TRBD1 TGTGCCAGCAGCACCCGGACAGGCGAGCAGTACTTC CASSTRTGEQYF
TRBJ2-1 TRBV7-2 once 19 TRBD2 TGTGCCAGCAGCTTACCGGCGCGCGTCGGGGGGGGGACCTACAATGAGCAGTTCTTC CASSLPARVGGGTYNEQFF
TRBJ2-2 TRBV5-5 - 14 - TGTGCCAGCAGCTCAGGACACGACACCGGGGAGCTGTTTTTT CASSSGHDTGELFF